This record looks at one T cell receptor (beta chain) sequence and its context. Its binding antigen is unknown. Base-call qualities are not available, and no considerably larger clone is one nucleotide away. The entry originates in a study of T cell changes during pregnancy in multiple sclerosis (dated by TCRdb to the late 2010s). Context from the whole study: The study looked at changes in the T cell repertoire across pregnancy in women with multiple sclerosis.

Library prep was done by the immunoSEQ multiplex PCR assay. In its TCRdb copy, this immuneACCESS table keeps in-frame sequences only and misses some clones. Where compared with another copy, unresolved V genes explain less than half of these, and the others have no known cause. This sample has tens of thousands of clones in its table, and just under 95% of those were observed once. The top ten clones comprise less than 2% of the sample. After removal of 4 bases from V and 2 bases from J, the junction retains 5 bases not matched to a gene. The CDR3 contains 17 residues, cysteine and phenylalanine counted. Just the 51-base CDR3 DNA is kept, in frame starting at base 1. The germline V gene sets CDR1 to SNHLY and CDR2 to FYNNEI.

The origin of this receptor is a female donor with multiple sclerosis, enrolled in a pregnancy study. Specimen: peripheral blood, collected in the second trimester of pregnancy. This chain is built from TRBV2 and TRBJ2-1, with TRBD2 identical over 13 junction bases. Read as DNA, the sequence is TGTGCCAGCAGTGCTACCGGACTAGCGGGGGCCTACAATGAGCAGTTCTTC. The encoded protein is CASSATGLAGAYNEQFF.